These 24 T cell receptor beta chains were sequenced from one sample in a study of glioma-infiltrating T cells. TCR alpha and beta CDR3 regions were amplified from RNA using iRepertoire nested multiplex PCR. TCRdb redid the calling of the multiplex PCR reads with MiXCR, one entry per CDR3 protein. The sample has roughly 100,000 distinct CDR3 sequences; around 29% are singletons. What was sequenced was glioma tissue, nonneoplastic brain tissue, or PBMCs (not recorded which). The receptors were sampled from a human donor with low-grade glioma or glioblastoma, undergoing nonglioma brain surgery, or in good health (not recorded which).

This clonotype was seen at least ten times. The chain carries TRBV12-3 or TRBV12-4 and TRBJ2-3; D ambiguous. The CDR3 is 11 amino acids. Trimming took 2 bases from V and 5 from J, leaving 2 bases between them. The CDR3: CASSLQDTQYF. The CDR3 DNA reads as TGTGCCAGCAGTTTACAAGATACGCAGTATTTT.

In the case of this clonotype: No conserved phenylalanine or tryptophan ends this CDR3, so it is likely a read error. The chain uses TRBV6-1 and TRBJ2-3; D possibly corresponds to TRBD1 (5 bases). The length of the CDR3 is 15 residues. Per germline, CDR1 MNHNS and CDR2 SASEGT. Trimming stripped 6 bases from V and 1 base from J, with 14 bases between. CDR3 in amino acids: CASRETDMGTDTQYL. The CDR3 nucleotides read TGTGCCAGCAGGGAAACGGACATGGGCACAGATACGCAGTATCTT.

Many counts were recorded for this clonotype. The chain carries TRBV4-1 and TRBJ1-1; D is uncertain. CDR1 and CDR2 (germline): MGHRA, YSYEKL. The CDR3 extends over 16 amino acids. Trimming pared 6 bases from V and 0 bases from J, leaving 17 bases between. CDR3 loop: CASRPILRDMNTEAFF. The CDR3 DNA is TGCGCCAGCAGGCCCATCCTGAGGGATATGAACACTGAAGCTTTCTTT.

With respect to this clonotype: A much larger clone lies a single base off, so this may be a read error. Lacking the conserved final phenylalanine or tryptophan, this CDR3 likely reflects a read error. The chain uses TRBV20-1 and TRBJ2-7, with unresolved D. CDR1 DFQATT and CDR2 SNEGSKA come from the germline V gene (reference sequence). V was cut by 2 bases and J by 2 bases, with 4 bases left in between. The CDR3 is made up of 11 amino acids. The CDR3: CSARNAYEQYL. In nucleotides, the CDR3 is TGCAGTGCTAGAAACGCCTACGAGCAGTACCTC.

On this clonotype itself: Given a much more abundant clone one base away, this may be a read error. The chain recombines TRBV18 with TRBJ1-1; D unclear. The CDR3 is 14 amino acids. Trimming took off 3 bases at V and 0 bases at J, with 8 bases between the two ends. The germline V gene has CDR1 KGHSH and CDR2 LQKENI. CDR3 amino acids: CASSPLGLNTEAFF. CDR3 sequence (DNA): TGTGCCAGCTCACCGTTAGGTCTGAACACTGAAGCTTTCTTT.

The chain carries TRBV19 and TRBJ1-1; 8 bases map to TRBD1. The CDR3 has 14 amino acids. Per germline, CDR1 LNHDA and CDR2 SQIVND (reference sequence). V was clipped by 6 bases and J by 1 base; unmatched bases: 4. CDR3 region: CASRATGENTEAFF. CDR3 coding DNA: TGTGCCAGTAGGGCGACAGGGGAGAACACTGAAGCTTTCTTT.

There are a few counts of this clonotype. V is TRBV7-9 and J is TRBJ2-7, with 12 positions matching TRBD2. V lost 4 bases, J lost 3 bases, and 4 bases stayed unmatched. CDR1 is SEHNR and CDR2 is FQNEAQ in the germline V gene (reference sequence). The CDR3 contains 15 residues. This CDR3 is CASSSEGLAGYEQYF. The CDR3 region has the DNA TGTGCCAGCAGCTCGGAGGGACTAGCGGGCTACGAGCAGTACTTC.

The V gene is TRBV28, the J gene TRBJ1-6; weak D call: TRBD1 (5 bases). The CDR3 length is 15 residues. Germline assignment: CDR1 MDHEN and CDR2 SYDVKM. V was shortened by 6 bases and J by 9 bases, with 18 bases between the two germline ends. The CDR3 nucleotides read TGTGCCAGCAGCCCCGGGAGGGGCTCAGGTTCACCCCTCCACTTT. It is translated as CASSPGRGSGSPLHF.

This clonotype has a handful of counts. The chain is built from TRBV19 and TRBJ1-4, with TRBD1 as a possible D gene (5 bases). The CDR3 spans 14 residues. CDR1 is LNHDA, CDR2 SQIVND, per germline (reference sequence). V lost 4 bases and J lost 8, with 14 bases in between. DNA for the CDR3: TGTGCCAGTAGTACCCGGGACCGACGAGAAAAACTGTTTTTT. Translating it yields CASSTRDRREKLFF.

About this clonotype: This may be a read error, as it is one base from a much larger clone. The genes are TRBV19 and TRBJ2-1; D uncertain. CDR1 LNHDA and CDR2 SQIVND come from the germline V gene (reference sequence). The CDR3 totals 12 residues. CDR3 in DNA: TGTGACAGCTCCACGGGTCTCAATGAGCAGTTCTTC. This translates into CDSSTGLNEQFF. Full variable domain (remainder filled in from reference TRBV19 and TRBJ2-1): DGGITQSPKYLFRKEGQNVTLSCEQNLNHDAMYWYRQDPGQGLRLIYYSQIVNDFQKGDIAEGYSVSREKKESFPLTVTSAQKNPTAFYLCDSSTGLNEQFFGPGTRLTVL.

This clonotype was picked up a small number of times. The chain uses TRBV12-5 and TRBJ2-3, with 10 bases lining up with TRBD2. The CDR3 is 16 residues long. V lost 1 base to trimming and J lost 5 bases; unmatched junction nucleotides: 6. CDR1 and CDR2 (germline): LGHNT, FRNRAP. CDR3 protein: CASGLGTSGEIDTQYF. The CDR3 DNA is TGTGCTAGTGGTTTGGGGACTAGCGGAGAAATAGATACGCAGTATTTT.

This clonotype was recorded many times. This chain connects TRBV5-1 to TRBJ1-1, with D perhaps matching TRBD1 (6 bases). This CDR3 is built from 15 residues. The V gene lost 0 bases and the J gene lost 3 bases, with 12 bases spanning the gap. Looked up from germline, CDR1 is SGHRS and CDR2 is YFSETQ. CDR3 sequence (DNA): TGCGCCAGCAGCTTGGCCGGGGGGCTCGACACTGAAGCTTTCTTT. Translation: CASSLAGGLDTEAFF.

This clonotype was seen many times. The V gene is TRBV2, the J gene TRBJ1-5, with unresolved D. The V and J ends lost 7 bases and 0 bases respectively, with 4 bases between them. Per germline, CDR1 SNHLY and CDR2 FYNNEI. The length of the CDR3 is 12 residues. The CDR3 here is CASKRSNQPQHF. The DNA for the CDR3 is TGTGCCAGCAAGCGTAGCAATCAGCCCCAGCATTTT.

This clonotype has just a few counts. V is TRBV7-9 and J is TRBJ2-6, with 8 bases identical to TRBD1. CDR3 size: 19 residues. With V trimmed by 5 bases and J by 0 bases, 12 bases remained unmatched. Germline-derived CDR1 and CDR2 are SEHNR and FQNEAQ (reference sequence). DNA of the CDR3: TGTGCCAGCAGCCCGCAACAGGGGGGACAAATCTCTGGGGCCAACGTCCTGACTTTC. As protein: CASSPQQGGQISGANVLTF.

This clonotype was recorded a few times. The rearrangement links TRBV12-3 or TRBV12-4 to TRBJ2-5; no firm D call. Trimming removed 6 bases from V and 1 base from J, with 12 bases in between. The CDR3 has 14 amino acids. The CDR3 DNA reads TGTGCCAGCAGCACCAGCAGGTCCCAAGAGACCCAGTACTTC. Translation: CASSTSRSQETQYF.

This chain uses TRBV5-4 with TRBJ2-7; D might be TRBD2 (7 bases). The V end was cut by 0 bases, the J end by 5 bases, with 12 bases between. Germline CDR1 reads SGHNT; CDR2 reads YYREEE (reference sequence). The CDR3 covers 14 residues. The CDR3 DNA reads TGTGCCAGCAGCTTGGACGGGGGGCACAACGAGCAGTACTTC. The encoded protein is CASSLDGGHNEQYF.

This clonotype was observed a few times. J is TRBJ2-1 and V is TRBV7-6, with D possibly TRBD2 on 7 matching bases. V gave up 3 bases and J gave up 6 bases, with 12 bases separating them. Germline assignment: CDR1 SGHVS and CDR2 FNYEAQ. The length of the CDR3 is 14 residues. CDR3 sequence (DNA): TGTGCCAGCAGCTTTAGGGGGAGGGTCAATGAGCAGTTCTTC. Protein sequence: CASSFRGRVNEQFF.

This clonotype was seen a handful of times. The V gene is TRBV5-1, the J gene TRBJ1-2; D unresolved. Trimming stripped 0 bases from V and 6 bases from J, with 12 bases between. The CDR3 is 14 amino acids. The germline V gene has CDR1 SGHRS and CDR2 YFSETQ. CDR3 in DNA: TGCGCCAGCAGCTTGGCCAGAGGAATCGATGGCTACACCTTC. Translating gives CASSLARGIDGYTF.

A word on this clonotype: A much larger clone sits a single nucleotide away, making a read error possible. The chain recombines TRBV19 with TRBJ1-1; D remains ambiguous. This CDR3 has 12 residues. V gave up 7 bases and J gave up 5 bases, with 11 bases separating them. CDR1 and CDR2 (germline): LNHDA, SQIVND (reference sequence). The CDR3: CASIDTGTEAFF. The CDR3 DNA reads as TGTGCCAGTATTGATACGGGGACTGAAGCTTTCTTT.

Details on this clonotype: This may be a read error, as it is one base from a much larger clone. The chain uses TRBV12-3 or TRBV12-4 and TRBJ1-3, with a tentative D call TRBD1 (5 bases). The CDR3 extends over 15 amino acids. Trimming pared 8 bases from V and 1 base from J, leaving 15 bases between. The CDR3 spells CASGGPLTSGNTIYF. In DNA form, the CDR3 reads TGTGCCAGCGGGGGACCGCTCACTTCTGGAAACACCATATATTTT.

This clonotype was picked up a small number of times. This chain connects TRBV27 to TRBJ2-7, with TRBD2 matching over 10 bases. This CDR3 has 18 amino acids. In germline, CDR1 is MNHEY, CDR2 SMNVEV (reference sequence). J was trimmed by 7 bases and V by 1 base; bases with no gene match: 16. CDR3 in amino acids: CASSLLNIAGGPSGEQYF. CDR3 nucleotide sequence: TGTGCCAGCAGTTTATTAAACATAGCGGGGGGCCCCTCAGGGGAGCAGTACTTC.

This clonotype was recorded a few times. Given a much more abundant clone one base away, this may be a read error. Here the CDR3 reads CASSERIGLGRFF. In DNA, the CDR3 is TGTGCCAGCAGTGAAAGAATAGGGTTAGGGCGGTTCTTC. V gene TRBV6-2 or TRBV6-3 combines with J gene TRBJ2-1; D ambiguous. CDR3 length: 13 amino acids. V lost 5 bases, J lost 15 bases, and 20 bases lay in between. Germline V gene data show CDR1 as MNHEY and CDR2 as SVGEGT.

This clonotype has at least ten counts. The V call is TRBV7-2, the J call TRBJ2-3, with a weak D call TRBD2 (5 bases). V was cut by 5 bases and J by 6 bases, with 15 bases left in between. The CDR3 loop spans 14 amino acids. The V gene's germline CDR1 is SGHTA and CDR2 FQGNSA. The CDR3, as DNA: TGTGCCAGCAGCCGACCCGGGGTTCCGGATACGCAGTATTTT. Protein: CASSRPGVPDTQYF.

The sample holds many counts of this clonotype. The chain combines TRBV27 with TRBJ1-2; 8 bases are a match to TRBD1. The germline CDR1 and CDR2 sequences are MNHEY and SMNVEV (reference sequence). This CDR3 is 13 amino acids long. After removal of 6 bases from V and 5 bases from J, the junction contained 5 bases not matched to a gene. CDR3 DNA sequence: TGTGCCAGCAGCGGCAGGACAGGGTATGGCTACACCTTC. Protein sequence: CASSGRTGYGYTF.